This T cell receptor beta chain was captured by sequencing in a study of TIL therapy for anti-PD-1-resistant metastatic lung cancer. Study overall: Progressing patients received lymphodepletion, expanded TIL infusion and IL-2. Median tumor mutation burden was 1.5 mutations per megabase.

The length of the CDR3 is 12 residues. Trimming took 5 bases from V and 5 from J, leaving 8 bases between them. The germline CDR1 and CDR2 sequences are SGHTA and FQGNSA. The immunoSEQ assay was v3. TCRdb's copy holds only in-frame clones and misses some; the assay was immunoSEQ multiplex PCR. The sample consists of 36,000 or so clones, 73% of them appearing once. Described time point: pre-treatment sample, taken before nivolumab and TIL therapy. The source of this sequence is a person between 25 and 80 years old with non-small cell lung cancer. This sequence joins TRBV7-2 and TRBJ2-3; D is undetermined. The sample was blood, taken at baseline. The CDR3 region is CASSPRRDTQYF. The CDR3 region has the DNA TGTGCCAGCAGCCCCAGGCGAGATACGCAGTATTTT.